One sample yielded the 2 T cell receptor beta chains listed below, sequenced in a study of shared T cell receptors in the human thymus. TCRdb's table, derived via immunoSEQ multiplex PCR, lists solely in-frame clones and lacks some. The table lists 550,000 to 800,000 clones, approximately 83% of them singletons. The same sample was also studied in work on human thymus T cells.

Sequencing was carried out using thymocytes. The receptor set was obtained from a girl in the first two years of life with a congenital heart defect.

The V and J genes are TRBV7-2 and TRBJ1-6; D gene uncertain. V lost 4 bases and J lost 14, with 18 bases in between. There are 14 residues in the CDR3. Germline V gene lookup returns CDR1 SGHTA and CDR2 FQGNSA. CDR3 bases: TGTGCCAGCAGCTCAACTACTTACGTCTCATCCCTCCACTTT. It yields the protein CASSSTTYVSSLHF.

This clone was counted once. The rearrangement links TRBV5-1 to TRBJ2-5; 10 bases line up with TRBD1. The germline V gene has CDR1 SGHRS and CDR2 YFSETQ. This CDR3 spans 16 amino acids. J lost 5 bases, V lost 3 bases, and 10 bases had no gene match. The CDR3 DNA sequence: TGCGCCAGCAGCTCAACCGGGACAGGGGATAGGGAGACCCAGTACTTC. Its translation is CASSSTGTGDRETQYF.